This T cell receptor beta chain appears in the sequencing data of a study of Ad26.COV2.S vaccination and SARS-CoV-2 variants. Measured with immunoSEQ multiplex PCR; TCRdb has only the in-frame clones, and not every one. The sample contains roughly 380,000 clones, approximately 90% of which appear only once. General study points: Participants given vaccine showed non-spike TCR breadth similar to that of placebo recipients. The placebo group had lower spike-specific TCR breadth than the vaccine recipients did. Measures of TCR breadth and depth may have fallen short of total T cell responses.

The length of the CDR3 is 14 residues. V gave up 11 bases and J gave up 1 base, with 12 bases separating them. Germline V gene data show CDR1 as MGHDK and CDR2 as SYGVNS. Regarding this clone: The target antigen is unknown.

The specimen comprised peripheral blood, sampled after recovery from COVID-19. The sequence was obtained from a human donor who had recovered from COVID-19. The chain uses TRBV25-1 and TRBJ2-6; D remains ambiguous. The CDR3 here is CASLRSSGANVLTF. CDR3 coding DNA: TGTGCCTCCCTCCGGAGTTCTGGGGCCAACGTCCTGACTTTC.